The 10 T cell receptor beta chains in this list originate from one sample, sequenced in a study of post-analysis software for immune sequencing data. General observations from the study: Five TRBV segments, TRBV5-6, TRBV5-1 and TRBV20-1 among them, were found more frequent in patients than controls.

These TCRs are of unknown antigen specificity. Sequencing libraries made from TCR beta cDNA carried unique molecular identifiers. A single record per CDR3 protein comes from TCRdb applying MiXCR to the PCR reads. The sample carries 750,000 to 950,000 distinct CDR3 sequences, about half recorded once. The sequenced material came from blood. The receptors shown here come from a girl between 5 and 17 years old with multiple sclerosis.

The chain recombines TRBV7-8 with TRBJ1-1; no definite D call. The V gene lost 5 bases and the J gene lost 5 bases, with 15 bases spanning the gap. Germline lookup yields CDR1 SGHVS and CDR2 FQNEAQ. The CDR3 runs to 14 residues. The CDR3 spells CASSPERGRTEAFF. The CDR3 region has the DNA TGTGCCAGCAGCCCCGAGAGAGGGAGGACTGAAGCTTTCTTT.

The rearrangement links TRBV9 to TRBJ1-2, with a weak D call TRBD1 (5 bases). The germline V gene has CDR1 SGDLS and CDR2 YYNGEE. V was clipped by 4 bases and J by 8 bases, with 24 bases between them. This CDR3 comprises 16 residues. This CDR3 is CASSMNRDFNSKGYTF. CDR3 nucleotides: TGTGCCAGCAGCATGAACCGGGACTTTAATAGTAAGGGCTACACCTTC.

The V call is TRBV9, the J call TRBJ2-1, with D possibly being TRBD2 (5 bases). The germline gives CDR1 SGDLS, CDR2 YYNGEE. Trimming cost V 6 bases and J 4 bases, with 11 bases left between them. This CDR3 has 13 residues. The CDR3 DNA is TGTGCCAGCAAGGATGACTATTACAATGAGCAGTTCTTC. This encodes CASKDDYYNEQFF.

The chain combines TRBV20-1 with TRBJ2-4; D perhaps matches TRBD2 (6 bases). The J call may be faulty, since TRBJ2-7 better matches the DNA end. The germline V gene encodes CDR1 DFQATT and CDR2 SNEGSKA (reference sequence). The CDR3 runs 12 residues. The CDR3 nucleotides read TGCAGTGGGCGGTGGGGGGACTACGAGCAGTACTTC. The encoded protein is CSGRWGDYEQYF.

This clonotype occurred a few times. The genes are TRBV15 and TRBJ1-2; D perhaps matches TRBD1 (5 bases). Germline lookup yields CDR1 LNHNV and CDR2 YYDKDF (reference sequence). This CDR3 spans 14 amino acids. V was clipped by 0 bases and J by 7 bases, with 12 bases between them. CDR3 DNA sequence: TGTGCCACCAGCAGAGATTGGGGGACGTCTGGCTACACCTTC. It is translated as CATSRDWGTSGYTF.

This clonotype was picked up a small number of times. The rearrangement links TRBV2 to TRBJ2-7; D call uncertain. The germline V gene has CDR1 SNHLY and CDR2 FYNNEI. With 4 bases removed from V and 3 bases from J, the gap between germline ends came to 7 bases. This CDR3 is built from 12 residues. The CDR3 spells CASSVAGYEQYF. CDR3 coding DNA: TGTGCCAGCAGTGTAGCCGGCTACGAGCAGTACTTC.

The CDR3 region is CASSLTWTANQETQYF. The CDR3 DNA is TGCGCCAGCAGCTTGACGTGGACAGCCAACCAAGAGACCCAGTACTTC. This rearrangement joins TRBV5-1 to TRBJ2-5; D perhaps matches TRBD1 (6 bases). The germline CDR1 and CDR2 sequences are SGHRS and YFSETQ. V gave up 1 base and J gave up 0 bases, with 13 bases separating them. The CDR3 covers 16 residues.

This clonotype was counted only a few times. The chain is built from TRBV12-3 or TRBV12-4 and TRBJ1-2; D may be TRBD1 (6 bases). Trimming pared 0 bases from V and 3 bases from J, leaving 8 bases between. The CDR3 is 14 amino acids. For the CDR3, the DNA is TGTGCCAGCAGTTTAGCGCGACAGGACTATGGCTACACCTTC. Residues: CASSLARQDYGYTF.

The CDR3 is CASSVQTGLAGVFVSYNEQFF. As DNA, the CDR3 is TGTGCCAGCAGCGTCCAAACAGGGCTAGCGGGAGTATTCGTTTCCTACAATGAGCAGTTCTTC. The chain employs TRBV3-1 and TRBJ2-1; TRBD2 agrees at 10 bases. CDR3 length equals 21 residues. Germline lookup yields CDR1 LGHDT and CDR2 YNNKEL (reference sequence). With 5 bases clipped from V and 1 base from J, the junction kept 20 bases outside the gene matches.

CDR3 sequence reads: CASSQGQGRSYEQYF. CDR3 nucleotides: TGTGCCAGCAGCCAAGGGCAGGGCAGATCCTACGAGCAGTACTTC. The chain links TRBV14 to TRBJ2-7; D is possibly TRBD1 (5 bases). Trimming left V 1 base short and J 1 base short, with 11 bases between. The length of the CDR3 is 15 residues. CDR1 and CDR2 (germline): SGHDN, FVKESK.